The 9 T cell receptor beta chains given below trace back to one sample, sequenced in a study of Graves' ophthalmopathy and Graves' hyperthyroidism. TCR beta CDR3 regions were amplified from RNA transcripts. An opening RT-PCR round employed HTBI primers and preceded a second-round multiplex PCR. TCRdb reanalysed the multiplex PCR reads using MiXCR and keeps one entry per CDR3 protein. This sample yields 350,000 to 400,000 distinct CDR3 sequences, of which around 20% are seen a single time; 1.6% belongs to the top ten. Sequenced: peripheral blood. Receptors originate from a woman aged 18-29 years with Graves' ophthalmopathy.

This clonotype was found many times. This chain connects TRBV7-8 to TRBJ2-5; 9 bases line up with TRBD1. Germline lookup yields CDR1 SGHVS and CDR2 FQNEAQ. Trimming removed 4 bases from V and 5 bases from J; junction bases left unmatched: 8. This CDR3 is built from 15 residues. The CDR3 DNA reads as TGTGCCAGCAGCTACCGGACAGGGGCTAGGGAGACCCAGTACTTC. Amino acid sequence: CASSYRTGARETQYF.

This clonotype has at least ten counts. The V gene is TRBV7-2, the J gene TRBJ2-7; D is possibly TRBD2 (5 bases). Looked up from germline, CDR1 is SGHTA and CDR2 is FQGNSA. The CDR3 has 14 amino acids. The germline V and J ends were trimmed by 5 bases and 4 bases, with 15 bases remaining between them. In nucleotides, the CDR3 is TGTGCCAGCAGCCCAGCCGGGGATTCATACGAGCAGTACTTC. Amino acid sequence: CASSPAGDSYEQYF.

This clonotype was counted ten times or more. CDR3 in DNA: TGTGCCAGCAGCTTAGATCTCAAGGAGACCCAGTACTTC. This translates into CASSLDLKETQYF. The chain is built from TRBV11-2 and TRBJ2-5; D unclear. The germline V and J ends were trimmed by 0 bases and 5 bases, with 7 bases remaining between them. CDR1 SGHAT and CDR2 FQNNGV come from the germline V gene. CDR3 length equals 13 residues.

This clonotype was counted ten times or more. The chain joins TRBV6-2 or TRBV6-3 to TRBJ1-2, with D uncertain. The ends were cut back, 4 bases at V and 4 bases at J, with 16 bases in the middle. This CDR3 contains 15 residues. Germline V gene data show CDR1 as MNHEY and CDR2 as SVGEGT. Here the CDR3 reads CASSFDPEWGYGYTF. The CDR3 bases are TGTGCCAGCAGTTTCGACCCCGAATGGGGCTATGGCTACACCTTC.

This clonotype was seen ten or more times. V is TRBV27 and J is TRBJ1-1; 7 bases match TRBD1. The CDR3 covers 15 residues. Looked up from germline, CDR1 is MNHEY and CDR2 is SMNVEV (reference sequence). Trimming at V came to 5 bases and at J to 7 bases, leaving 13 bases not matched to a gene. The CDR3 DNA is TGTGCCAGCAGTCCACAAAGGGGGCTTGGGGGTGAAGCTTTCTTT. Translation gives CASSPQRGLGGEAFF.

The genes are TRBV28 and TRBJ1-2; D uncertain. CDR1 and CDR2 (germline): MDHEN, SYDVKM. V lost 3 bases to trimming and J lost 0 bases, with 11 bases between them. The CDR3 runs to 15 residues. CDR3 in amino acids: CASSLSLLANYGYTF. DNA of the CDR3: TGTGCCAGCAGTTTGTCCCTTCTAGCTAACTATGGCTACACCTTC.

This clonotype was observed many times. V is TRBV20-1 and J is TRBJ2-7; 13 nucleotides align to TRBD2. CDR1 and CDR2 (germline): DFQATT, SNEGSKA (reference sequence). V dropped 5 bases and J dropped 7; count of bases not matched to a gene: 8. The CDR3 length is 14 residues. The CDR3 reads CSALTSGRAREQYF. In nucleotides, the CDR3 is TGCAGTGCTCTCACTAGCGGGAGGGCCAGAGAGCAGTACTTC.

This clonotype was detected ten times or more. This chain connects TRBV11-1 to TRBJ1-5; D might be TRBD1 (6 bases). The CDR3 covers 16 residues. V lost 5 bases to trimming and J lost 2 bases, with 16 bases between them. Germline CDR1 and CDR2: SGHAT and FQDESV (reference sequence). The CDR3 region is CASSHTQGQGNQPQHF. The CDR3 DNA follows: TGTGCCAGCAGCCATACCCAGGGGCAGGGCAATCAGCCCCAGCATTTT.

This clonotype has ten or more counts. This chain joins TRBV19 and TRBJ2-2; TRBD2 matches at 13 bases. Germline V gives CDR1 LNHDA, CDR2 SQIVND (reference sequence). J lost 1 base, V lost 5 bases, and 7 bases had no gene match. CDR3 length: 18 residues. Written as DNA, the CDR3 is TGTGCCAGTAGTGAAAGACTAGCGGGAGGACTGAACACCGGGGAGCTGTTTTTT. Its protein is CASSERLAGGLNTGELFF. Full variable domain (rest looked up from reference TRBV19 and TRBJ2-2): DGGITQSPKYLFRKEGQNVTLSCEQNLNHDAMYWYRQDPGQGLRLIYYSQIVNDFQKGDIAEGYSVSREKKESFPLTVTSAQKNPTAFYLCASSERLAGGLNTGELFFGEGSRLTVL.